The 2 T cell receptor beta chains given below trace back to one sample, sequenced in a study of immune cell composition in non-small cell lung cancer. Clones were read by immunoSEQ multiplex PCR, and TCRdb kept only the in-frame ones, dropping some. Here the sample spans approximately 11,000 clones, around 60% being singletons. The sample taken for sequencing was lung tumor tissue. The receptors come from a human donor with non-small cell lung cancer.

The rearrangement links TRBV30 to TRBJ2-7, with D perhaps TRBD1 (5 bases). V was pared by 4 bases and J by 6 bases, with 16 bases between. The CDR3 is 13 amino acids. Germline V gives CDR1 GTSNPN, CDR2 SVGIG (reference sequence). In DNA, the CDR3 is TGTGCCTGGAAGAGGCAGGGTAATTCCGAGCAGTACTTC. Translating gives CAWKRQGNSEQYF.

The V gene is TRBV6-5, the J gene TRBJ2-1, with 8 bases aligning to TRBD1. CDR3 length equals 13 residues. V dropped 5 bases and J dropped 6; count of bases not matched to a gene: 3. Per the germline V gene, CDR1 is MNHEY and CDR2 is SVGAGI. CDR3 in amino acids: CASSRRGLNEQFF. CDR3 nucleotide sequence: TGTGCCAGCAGTCGCAGGGGGCTCAATGAGCAGTTCTTC.